This TCR beta chain emerged from a study of Ad26.COV2.S vaccination and SARS-CoV-2 variants. Study-level information: Once or twice, 56 days apart, Ad26.COV2.S was delivered intramuscularly.

Findings and limits, study-wide: Assessments of TCR breadth and depth may have underestimated the total T cell responses. Vaccine and placebo groups showed comparable non-spike TCR breadth.

Sequencing used immunoSEQ multiplex PCR; TCRdb keeps in-frame clones, though not all of them. The top ten hold over 2.5% of the sample, which has 500,000 or so clones, approximately 89% seen once. Noted treatment: about 20 received Ad26.COV2.S at low or high dose, single or two shots; 5 received placebo; per-sample allocation not given. On day 63 after the first injection, vaccine and placebo recipients gave samples. The individual, an adult aged 18-55 years, was a donor in Boston. The table lists this clone with a count of one. Its antigen is unidentified. The V gene's germline CDR1 is WSHSY and CDR2 SAAADI. This CDR3 has 16 amino acids. Trimming cost V 5 bases and J 2 bases; bases outside gene matches: 4.

The sample in question was peripheral blood, obtained in a trial of Ad26.COV2.S vaccine versus placebo. This sequence joins TRBV10-2 and TRBJ2-1; 12 bases map to TRBD2. The source of this sequence is a person between 18 and 65 years old who received the Ad26.COV2.S COVID-19 vaccine or a placebo. The CDR3 coding sequence is TGCGCCAGCAGTCGGAGACTAGCGGGAGCCTACAATGAGCAGTTCTTC. Its protein is CASSRRLAGAYNEQFF.